The TCR beta chain under discussion was sequenced for a study of CD8+ T cells in alopecia areata. The CDR3 runs 14 residues. Germline CDR1 is SNHLY and CDR2 is FYNNEI. Trimming took 6 bases from V and 0 from J; bases not matched to a gene: 2. Specimens obtained from alopecia areata patients comprised lesional scalp punch biopsies and peripheral blood. Starting from PBMCs, sorting isolated CD4+ and CD8+ T cells. Findings of the study overall: It was lesional scalp, especially alopecia totalis/universalis, that showed higher clonality than normal scalp. TCRs were shared less clearly across patients than in mice, possibly for HLA-related reasons.

Extracted RNA was reverse transcribed, and the resulting cDNA served as sequencing template. The table came from immunoSEQ multiplex PCR; TCRdb's copy has only in-frame clones and leaves some out. Here the sample spans about 34,000 clones, roughly 80% being singletons. On this clone: Its target is unknown.

The chain links TRBV2 to TRBJ1-5; 7 positions match TRBD1. The sequenced sample consisted of NKG2D-low CD8+ T cells sorted from blood. The clonotype was recovered from a human donor with alopecia areata. CDR3 region: CASRDRVSNQPQHF. CDR3 coding DNA: TGTGCCAGCAGAGACAGGGTTAGCAATCAGCCCCAGCATTTT.